A selection of T cell receptor beta chains follows, all from one sample in a study of cytomegalovirus exposure and HLA in healthy donors. Profiling relied on immunoSEQ multiplex PCR, and the TCRdb table lists in-frame clones only, not all of them. The table records 77,000 or so clones, over 70% of them present only once. The sample taken for sequencing was PBMCs. The origin of the receptors is a woman between 40 and 50 years old in good health and CMV-seronegative. Both conserved end residues are part of each CDR3. The D gene is left open where the match is weak. Expanded clones get a size class; other rows say once, few or many, or leave the size out.

D gene,clone size,J gene,V gene,CDR3 protein,CDR3 DNA
.,few,TRBJ1-1,TRBV5-5,CASTYRVMNTEAFF,TGTGCCAGCACTTACAGGGTAATGAACACTGAAGCTTTCTTT
.,.,TRBJ2-3,TRBV5-4,CASSPSETSTDTQYF,TGTGCCAGCAGCCCCAGCGAGACCAGCACAGATACGCAGTATTTT
TRBD2,.,TRBJ2-3,TRBV4-1,CASSQGLAGEWADTQYF,TGCGCCAGCAGCCAAGGACTAGCGGGAGAGTGGGCAGATACGCAGTATTTT
TRBD1,.,TRBJ1-3,TRBV5-1,CASSWGQNSGNTIYF,TGCGCCAGCAGCTGGGGACAGAATTCTGGAAACACCATATATTTT
TRBD1,.,TRBJ1-2,TRBV4-1,CASSQNTGGNYGYTF,TGCGCCAGCAGCCAAAACACAGGGGGGAACTATGGCTACACCTTC
TRBD1,.,TRBJ2-1,TRBV6-6,CASSYSTGGHEQFF,TGTGCCAGCAGTTACTCGACAGGGGGGCATGAGCAGTTCTTC
.,.,TRBJ2-7,TRBV29-1,CSVRIVNRPYEQYF,TGCAGCGTCCGTATCGTAAATCGTCCCTACGAGCAGTACTTC
TRBD1,few,TRBJ1-2,TRBV11-2,CASSLDGRTGLNYGYTF,TGTGCCAGCAGCTTAGATGGGAGGACAGGCCTTAACTATGGCTACACCTTC
.,.,TRBJ2-1,TRBV7-9,CASSLQGSNEQFF,TGTGCCAGCAGCTTGCAGGGTAGCAATGAGCAGTTCTTC
TRBD1,once,TRBJ1-5,TRBV6-1,CASSETLSRTGIRQPQHF,TGTGCCAGCAGTGAAACATTATCTAGGACAGGGATTCGTCAGCCCCAGCATTTT
TRBD2,few,TRBJ2-7,TRBV30,CAWSYGRMLAGPYEQYF,TGTGCCTGGAGTTACGGAAGGATGTTAGCGGGACCCTACGAGCAGTACTTC
TRBD2,few,TRBJ2-7,TRBV18,CASSLFKSQAGVDEQYF,TGTGCCAGCTCACTCTTTAAATCCCAGGCGGGGGTCGACGAGCAGTACTTC
TRBD2,.,TRBJ2-1,TRBV30,CAWNQAGLASSEQFF,TGTGCCTGGAACCAGGCGGGACTAGCGAGCAGTGAGCAGTTCTTC